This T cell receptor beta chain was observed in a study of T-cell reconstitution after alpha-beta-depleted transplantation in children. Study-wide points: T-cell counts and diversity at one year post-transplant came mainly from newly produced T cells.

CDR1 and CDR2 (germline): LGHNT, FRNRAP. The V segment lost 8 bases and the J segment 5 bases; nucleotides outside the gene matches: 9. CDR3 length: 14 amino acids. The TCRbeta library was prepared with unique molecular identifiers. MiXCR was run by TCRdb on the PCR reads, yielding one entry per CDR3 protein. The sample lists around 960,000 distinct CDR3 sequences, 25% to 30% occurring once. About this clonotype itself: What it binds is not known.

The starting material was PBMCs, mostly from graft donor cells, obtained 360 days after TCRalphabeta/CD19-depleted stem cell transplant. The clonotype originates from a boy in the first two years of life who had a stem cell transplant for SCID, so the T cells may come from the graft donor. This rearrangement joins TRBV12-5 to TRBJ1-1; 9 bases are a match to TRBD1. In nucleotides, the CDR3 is TGTGCTAGTAGAGAACAGGGGGCGCGTACTGAAGCTTTCTTT. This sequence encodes CASREQGARTEAFF.